This T cell receptor beta chain was recorded in a study of T cell responses to AZD1222 COVID-19 vaccine. This CDR3 has 12 residues. V dropped 5 bases and J dropped 4 bases, with 8 bases sitting between them. CDR1 and CDR2 from the germline V gene are SEHNR and FQNEAQ (reference sequence). Concerning this clone itself: The antigen is unknown.

The table came from immunoSEQ multiplex PCR; TCRdb's copy has only in-frame clones and leaves some out. The profile shows approximately 150,000 clones, approximately 90% of them singletons. Study conclusions and caveats: Clonal diversity was possibly underestimated, and white British individuals and females predominated among donors.

J is TRBJ1-2 and V is TRBV7-9; D is unclear. This receptor was obtained from an adult who received the AZD1222 COVID-19 vaccine. The sequences come from peripheral blood, collected 28 days after the second AZD1222 dose. The CDR3 nucleotides read TGTGCCAGCAGCGCCGGGTCCTATGGCTACACCTTC. It is translated as CASSAGSYGYTF. Filled out from reference TRBV7-9 and TRBJ1-2, the complete variable domain reads DTGVSQNPRHKITKRGQNVTFRCDPISEHNRLYWYRQTLGQGPEFLTYFQNEAQLEKSRLLSDRFSAERPKGSFSTLEIQRTEQGDSAMYLCASSAGSYGYTFGSGTRLTVV.